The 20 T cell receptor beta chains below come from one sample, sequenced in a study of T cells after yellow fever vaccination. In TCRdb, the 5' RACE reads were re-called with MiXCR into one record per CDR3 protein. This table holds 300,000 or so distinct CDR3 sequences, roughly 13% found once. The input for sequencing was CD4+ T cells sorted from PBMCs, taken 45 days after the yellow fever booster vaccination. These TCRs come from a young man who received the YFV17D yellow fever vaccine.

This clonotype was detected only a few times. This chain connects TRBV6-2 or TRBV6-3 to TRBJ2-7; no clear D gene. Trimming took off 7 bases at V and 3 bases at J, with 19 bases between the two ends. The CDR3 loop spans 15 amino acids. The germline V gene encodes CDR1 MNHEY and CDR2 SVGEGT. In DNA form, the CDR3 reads TGTGCCAGCATCCTAAGGAAGGGTTATCACTACGAGCAGTACTTC. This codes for CASILRKGYHYEQYF.

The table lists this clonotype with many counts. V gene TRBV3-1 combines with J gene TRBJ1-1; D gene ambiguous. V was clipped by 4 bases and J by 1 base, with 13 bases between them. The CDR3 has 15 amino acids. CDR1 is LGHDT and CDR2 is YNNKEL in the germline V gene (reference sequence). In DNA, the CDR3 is TGTGCCAGCAGCCGCGGCTGGGTGGGGAACACTGAAGCTTTCTTT. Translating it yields CASSRGWVGNTEAFF.

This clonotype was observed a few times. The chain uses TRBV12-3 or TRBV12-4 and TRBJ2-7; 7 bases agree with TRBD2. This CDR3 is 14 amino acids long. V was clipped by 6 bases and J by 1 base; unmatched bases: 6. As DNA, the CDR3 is TGTGCCAGCAGCCCGACTAGCAGGTCCTACGAGCAGTACTTC. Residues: CASSPTSRSYEQYF.

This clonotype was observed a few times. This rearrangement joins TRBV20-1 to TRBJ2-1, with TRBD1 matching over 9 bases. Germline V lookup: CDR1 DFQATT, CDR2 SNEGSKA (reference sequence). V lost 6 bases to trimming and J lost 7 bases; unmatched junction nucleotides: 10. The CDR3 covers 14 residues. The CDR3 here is CSALAGQGMNEQFF. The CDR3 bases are TGCAGTGCCCTAGCCGGACAGGGGATGAATGAGCAGTTCTTC.

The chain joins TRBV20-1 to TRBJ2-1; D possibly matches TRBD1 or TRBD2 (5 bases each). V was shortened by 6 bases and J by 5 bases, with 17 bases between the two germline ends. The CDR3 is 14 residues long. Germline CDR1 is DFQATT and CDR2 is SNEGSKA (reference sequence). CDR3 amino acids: CSAFRDPGDNEQFF. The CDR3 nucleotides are TGCAGTGCCTTCCGGGACCCCGGAGACAATGAGCAGTTCTTC.

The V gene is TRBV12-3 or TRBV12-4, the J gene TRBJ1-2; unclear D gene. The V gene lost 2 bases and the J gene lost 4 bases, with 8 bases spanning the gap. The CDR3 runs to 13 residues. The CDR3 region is CASSLSDSYGYTF. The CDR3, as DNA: TGTGCCAGCAGTTTATCAGACTCCTATGGCTACACCTTC.

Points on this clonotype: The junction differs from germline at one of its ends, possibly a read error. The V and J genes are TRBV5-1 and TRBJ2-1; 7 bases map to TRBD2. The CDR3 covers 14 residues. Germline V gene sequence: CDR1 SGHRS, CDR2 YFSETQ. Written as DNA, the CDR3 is TGCGGCAGCAGCAAAACCGGGACTAACAATGAGCAGTTCTTC. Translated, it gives CGSSKTGTNNEQFF.

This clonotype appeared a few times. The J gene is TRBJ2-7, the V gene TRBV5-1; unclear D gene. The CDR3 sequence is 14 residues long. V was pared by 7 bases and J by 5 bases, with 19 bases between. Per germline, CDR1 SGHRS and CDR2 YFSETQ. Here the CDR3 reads CASVRRDERDEQYF. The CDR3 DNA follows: TGCGCCAGCGTAAGAAGAGACGAGAGAGACGAGCAGTACTTC.

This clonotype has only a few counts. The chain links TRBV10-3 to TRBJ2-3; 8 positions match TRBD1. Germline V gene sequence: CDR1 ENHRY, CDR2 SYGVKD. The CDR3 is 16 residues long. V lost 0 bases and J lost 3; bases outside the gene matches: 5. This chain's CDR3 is CAISESGQGGTDTQYF. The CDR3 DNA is TGTGCCATCAGTGAGTCTGGACAGGGTGGTACAGATACGCAGTATTTT.

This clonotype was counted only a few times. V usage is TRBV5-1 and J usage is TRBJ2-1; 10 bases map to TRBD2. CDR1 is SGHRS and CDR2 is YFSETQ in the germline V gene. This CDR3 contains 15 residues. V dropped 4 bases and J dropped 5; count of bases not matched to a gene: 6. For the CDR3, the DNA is TGCGCCAGCAGCCTGTCCGGGACTAGCGACAATGAGCAGTTCTTC. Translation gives CASSLSGTSDNEQFF.

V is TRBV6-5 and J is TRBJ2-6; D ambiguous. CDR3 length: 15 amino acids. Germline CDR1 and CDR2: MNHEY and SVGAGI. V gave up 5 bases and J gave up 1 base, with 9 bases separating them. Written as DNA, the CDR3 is TGTGCCAGCAGTAGTGGAACTTCTGGGGCCAACGTCCTGACTTTC. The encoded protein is CASSSGTSGANVLTF.

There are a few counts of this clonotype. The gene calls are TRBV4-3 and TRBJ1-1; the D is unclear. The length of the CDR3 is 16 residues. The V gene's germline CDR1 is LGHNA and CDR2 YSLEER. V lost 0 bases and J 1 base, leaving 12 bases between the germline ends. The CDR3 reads CASSQDLWGGNTEAFF. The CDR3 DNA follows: TGCGCCAGCAGCCAAGACCTATGGGGAGGGAACACTGAAGCTTTCTTT.

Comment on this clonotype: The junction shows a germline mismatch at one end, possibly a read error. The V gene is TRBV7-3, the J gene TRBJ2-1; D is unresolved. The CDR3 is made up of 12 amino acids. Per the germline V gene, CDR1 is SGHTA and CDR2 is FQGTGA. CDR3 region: CARSQYSNEQFF. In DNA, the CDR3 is TGTGCCCGCAGTCAATACAGCAATGAGCAGTTCTTC.

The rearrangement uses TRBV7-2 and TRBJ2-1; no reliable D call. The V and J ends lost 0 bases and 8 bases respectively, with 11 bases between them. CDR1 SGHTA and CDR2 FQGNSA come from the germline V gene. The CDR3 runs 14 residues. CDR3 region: CASSLALGQDEQFF. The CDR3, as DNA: TGTGCCAGCAGCTTAGCGCTCGGGCAGGATGAGCAGTTCTTC.

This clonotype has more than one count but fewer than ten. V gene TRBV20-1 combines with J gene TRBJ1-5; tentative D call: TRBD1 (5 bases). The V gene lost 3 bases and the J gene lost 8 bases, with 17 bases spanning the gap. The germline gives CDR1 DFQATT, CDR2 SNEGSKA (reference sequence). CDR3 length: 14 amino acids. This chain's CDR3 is CSASSGLTQEPQHF. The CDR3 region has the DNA TGCAGTGCTAGTTCGGGACTCACACAGGAGCCCCAGCATTTT.

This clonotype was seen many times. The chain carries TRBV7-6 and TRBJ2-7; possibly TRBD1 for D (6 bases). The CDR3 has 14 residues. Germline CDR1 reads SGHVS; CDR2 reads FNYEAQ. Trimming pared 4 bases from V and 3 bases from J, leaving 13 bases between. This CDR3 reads CASSSLGQNYEQYF. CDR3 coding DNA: TGTGCCAGCAGCTCCCTCGGACAGAACTACGAGCAGTACTTC.

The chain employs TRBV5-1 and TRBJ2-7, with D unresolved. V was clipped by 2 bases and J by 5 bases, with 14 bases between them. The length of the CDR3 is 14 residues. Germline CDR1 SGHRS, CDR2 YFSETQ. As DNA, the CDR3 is TGCGCCAGCAGCTTCCGGGTAACCTCAGACGAGCAGTACTTC. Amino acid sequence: CASSFRVTSDEQYF.

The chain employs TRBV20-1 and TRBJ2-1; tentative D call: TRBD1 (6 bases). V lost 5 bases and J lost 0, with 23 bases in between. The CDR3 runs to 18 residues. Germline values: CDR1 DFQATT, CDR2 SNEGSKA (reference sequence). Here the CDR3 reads CSAWIGQRAFSSYNEQFF. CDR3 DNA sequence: TGCAGTGCTTGGATAGGACAGCGAGCCTTCAGCTCCTACAATGAGCAGTTCTTC.

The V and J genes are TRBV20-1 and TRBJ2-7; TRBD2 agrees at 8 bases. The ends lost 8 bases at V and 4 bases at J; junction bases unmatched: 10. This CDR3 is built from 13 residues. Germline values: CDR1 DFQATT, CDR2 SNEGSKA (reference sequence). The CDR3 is CSWRGLDIYEQYF. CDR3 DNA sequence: TGCAGTTGGAGGGGACTAGATATTTACGAGCAGTACTTC.

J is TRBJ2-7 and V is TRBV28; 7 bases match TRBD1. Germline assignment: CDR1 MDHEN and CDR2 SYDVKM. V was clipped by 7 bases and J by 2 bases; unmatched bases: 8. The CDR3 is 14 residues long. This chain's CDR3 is CASTTGTATYEQYF. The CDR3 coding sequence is TGTGCCAGCACCACCGGGACAGCGACCTACGAGCAGTACTTC.